A selection of T cell receptor beta chains follows, all from one sample in a study of CD8 T cells in ankylosing spondylitis. In TCRdb, the 5' RACE reads were re-called with MiXCR into one record per CDR3 protein. The table has 100,000 to 150,000 distinct CDR3 sequences, approximately 15% seen once; the top ten hold around 3%. Input material: blood, either unsorted or a sorted T cell fraction (not recorded which). These receptors were taken from a female donor with ankylosing spondylitis or in good health (not recorded which). Each CDR3 is given with its conserved first and last residue. A D gene is named only where the DNA matches it firmly. The size of a clone is reported for some rows only, either as once, few or many, or as a class for expanded clones.

>NA|TRBV5-1|many|TRBJ2-7
CASSLLDNPSYEQYF
TGCGCCAGCAGCTTGTTAGACAACCCCTCCTACGAGCAGTACTTC
>NA|TRBV20-1|few|TRBJ1-1
CSARQEPNTEAFF
TGCAGTGCTAGGCAGGAACCGAACACTGAAGCTTTCTTT
>NA|TRBV11-2|few|TRBJ1-5
CASSGDGRNQPQHF
TGTGCCAGCAGCGGGGACGGACGCAATCAGCCCCAGCATTTT
>NA|TRBV6-5|many|TRBJ2-2
CASSHPPAGELFF
TGTGCCAGCAGTCACCCCCCGGCCGGGGAGCTGTTTTTT
>TRBD2|TRBV6-1|many|TRBJ2-1
CASREIAGDGDEQFF
TGTGCCAGCAGAGAAATAGCGGGGGATGGGGATGAGCAGTTCTTC
>NA|TRBV3-1|NA|TRBJ1-6
CASSQGLNYNSPLHF
TGTGCCAGCAGCCAAGGGTTGAATTATAATTCACCCCTCCACTTT
>NA|TRBV7-2|many|TRBJ2-2
CASSSTVNTGELFF
TGTGCCAGCAGCTCGACAGTTAACACCGGGGAGCTGTTTTTT
>NA|TRBV18|NA|TRBJ1-1
CASHRDMNTEAFF
TGTGCCAGTCACAGGGATATGAACACTGAAGCTTTCTTT
>TRBD1|TRBV5-1|few|TRBJ1-1
CASSIGQGDEAFF
TGCGCCAGCAGCATCGGACAGGGTGATGAAGCTTTCTTT
>NA|TRBV27|NA|TRBJ2-1
CASHQRVFYNEQFF
TGTGCCAGCCACCAGAGGGTTTTCTACAATGAGCAGTTCTTC
>TRBD1|TRBV4-2|NA|TRBJ2-1
CASSPVRQGIYNEQFF
TGTGCCAGCAGCCCGGTAAGACAGGGGATCTACAATGAGCAGTTCTTC
>NA|TRBV6-5|few|TRBJ1-1
CASSYGGYRNTEAFF
TGTGCCAGCAGTTACGGGGGATACAGAAACACTGAAGCTTTCTTT
>NA|TRBV5-6|few|TRBJ2-1
CASSLGSLDEQFF
TGTGCCAGCAGCTTGGGGAGTTTGGATGAGCAGTTCTTC
>NA|TRBV12-3/TRBV12-4|many|TRBJ1-1
CASSLVEANTEAFF
TGTGCCAGCAGTTTAGTAGAAGCGAACACTGAAGCTTTCTTT
>TRBD2|TRBV12-3/TRBV12-4|many|TRBJ2-5
CASSWGTSGRPSKETQYF
TGTGCCAGCAGTTGGGGGACTAGCGGGAGGCCATCCAAGGAGACCCAGTACTTC
>TRBD2|TRBV5-1|NA|TRBJ2-3
CASSSGLAGGTDTQYF
TGCGCCAGCAGCTCGGGACTAGCGGGAGGCACAGATACGCAGTATTTT
>NA|TRBV5-1|few|TRBJ1-1
CASNYGGGVETEAFF
TGCGCCAGCAACTACGGAGGGGGGGTTGAGACTGAAGCTTTCTTT
>TRBD1|TRBV24-1|few|TRBJ1-2
CATSDQSGQGVAGYTF
TGTGCCACCAGTGACCAATCAGGACAGGGAGTGGCTGGCTACACCTTC
>TRBD1|TRBV7-3|few|TRBJ2-1
CASSLKRQGLNEQFF
TGTGCCAGCAGCTTAAAGAGACAGGGGTTAAATGAGCAGTTCTTC
>NA|TRBV10-3|many|TRBJ1-1
CAISATVNTEAFF
TGTGCCATCAGTGCGACAGTGAACACTGAAGCTTTCTTT
>TRBD2|TRBV20-1|NA|TRBJ2-2
CSASGGPDTGELFF
TGCAGTGCTTCGGGGGGGCCTGACACCGGGGAGCTGTTTTTT
>NA|TRBV28|NA|TRBJ2-7
CASSGSKGYEQYF
TGTGCCAGCAGTGGCTCGAAGGGCTACGAGCAGTACTTC
>NA|TRBV14|few|TRBJ2-5
CASSQDIQTQYF
TGTGCCAGCAGCCAAGATATACAGACCCAGTACTTC
>NA|TRBV7-2|many|TRBJ2-7
CASSPRDRKPYEQYF
TGTGCCAGCAGCCCCCGGGATCGCAAGCCCTACGAGCAGTACTTC
>TRBD2|TRBV9|many|TRBJ2-3
CASSGRTGGTDTQYF
TGTGCCAGCAGCGGGCGAACGGGGGGGACAGATACGCAGTATTTT
>TRBD1|TRBV25-1|NA|TRBJ2-3
CASSYRGPSTDTQYF
TGTGCCAGCAGTTACAGGGGGCCCAGCACAGATACGCAGTATTTT
>NA|TRBV5-1|many|TRBJ2-1
CASSRKLVESYNEQFF
TGCGCCAGCAGCAGAAAGCTGGTGGAGTCCTACAATGAGCAGTTCTTC
>NA|TRBV27|medium-sized|TRBJ2-2
CASSLYPGPPGELFF
TGTGCCAGCAGTTTATACCCAGGGCCGCCCGGGGAGCTGTTTTTT
>NA|TRBV7-2|many|TRBJ2-5
CASSRYETQYF
TGTGCCAGCAGCCGCTACGAGACCCAGTACTTC
>NA|TRBV11-2|few|TRBJ1-4
CASSHSMANEKLFF
TGTGCCAGCAGCCACAGTATGGCTAATGAAAAACTGTTTTTT
>NA|TRBV2|few|TRBJ2-7
CASRESYEQYF
TGTGCCAGCCGGGAATCTTACGAGCAGTACTTC
>NA|TRBV2|few|TRBJ2-4
CASSEGSGYGNIQYF
TGTGCCAGCAGTGAAGGTTCGGGGTATGGAAACATTCAGTACTTC
>NA|TRBV20-1|NA|TRBJ2-2
CSAKTRWDAGELFF
TGCAGTGCCAAGACTAGGTGGGACGCCGGGGAGCTGTTTTTT
>NA|TRBV5-1|many|TRBJ2-5
CASSLKVSRDIQETQYF
TGCGCCAGCAGCTTAAAAGTTTCGCGGGACATTCAAGAGACCCAGTACTTC
>TRBD2|TRBV20-1|NA|TRBJ2-3
CSALAGELTVTQYF
TGCAGCGCATTAGCGGGAGAGCTTACGGTTACGCAGTATTTT